This T cell receptor beta chain is from a study of identical twins. TCRdb re-called the 5' RACE reads with MiXCR, one entry per CDR3 protein. The sample lists roughly 1,500,000 distinct CDR3 sequences, about 32% occurring once. Germline lookup yields CDR1 LGHNA and CDR2 YNFKEQ. CDR3 size: 15 residues. V was pared by 6 bases and J by 4 bases, with 15 bases between. This chain joins TRBV4-2 and TRBJ2-2; D may be TRBD2 (7 bases). The sequenced sample consisted of cord blood. The origin of this receptor is a newborn girl in good health. The CDR3 bases are TGTGCCAGCAGGAGGGAGGGGGATGGCACCGGGGAGCTGTTTTTT. Translating gives CASRREGDGTGELFF.